This T cell receptor (beta chain) was sequenced during a study of CD8+ T cells in alopecia areata. Whole-study context: The study gave treated patients oral tofacitinib at 5 to 10 mg twice daily.

Documented treatment: oral pan-JAK inhibitor, 5-10 mg twice daily. Peripheral blood and lesional scalp punch biopsies came from alopecia areata patients. cDNA reverse transcribed from extracted RNA served as the sequencing template. Assay: immunoSEQ multiplex PCR; the TCRdb copy retains only in-frame clones and omits some. The sample records about 13,000 clones, 65% to 70% being singletons. CDR1 SGHRS and CDR2 YFSETQ come from the germline V gene. J lost 2 bases, V lost 1 base, and 3 bases had no gene match. The CDR3 contains 16 residues. This TCR derives from a human donor with alopecia areata. Sequencing was performed on skin, taken at week 4, from a patient treated with tofacitinib. This chain links TRBV5-1 with TRBJ2-2; 9 positions match TRBD2. CDR3 residues: CASSLTLAGNTGELFF. CDR3 nucleotides: TGCGCCAGCAGCTTGACACTAGCGGGTAACACCGGGGAGCTGTTTTTT.